The 31 T cell receptor beta chains presented below share a single source sample, sequenced in a study of shared clonotypes between healthy human individuals. TCRdb's copy holds only in-frame clones and misses some; the assay was immunoSEQ multiplex PCR. The table lists around 750,000 clones, about 74% of them singletons. Sequencing was carried out using memory CD4+ T cells sorted from blood. Noted subset: CD45RA-negative fraction. The receptors shown here come from a woman in her 30s in good health.

This chain joins TRBV5-1 and TRBJ1-1; D possibly corresponds to TRBD1 (5 bases). Germline loops: CDR1 SGHRS, CDR2 YFSETQ. Trimming cost V 4 bases and J 4 bases, with 20 bases left between them. This CDR3 has 16 amino acids. This chain's CDR3 is CASSRRVAGGGTEAFF. The CDR3 nucleotides read TGCGCCAGCAGCCGACGGGTGGCGGGGGGAGGCACTGAAGCTTTCTTT.

This chain uses TRBV5-4 with TRBJ1-2; D gene uncertain. The ends were cut back, 0 bases at V and 2 bases at J, with 11 bases in the middle. The germline gives CDR1 SGHNT, CDR2 YYREEE (reference sequence). This CDR3 contains 15 residues. DNA for the CDR3: TGTGCCAGCAGCTTGGTCCCCCAGGTCAACTATGGCTACACCTTC. It is translated as CASSLVPQVNYGYTF.

This clone has a handful of counts. The chain is built from TRBV10-3 and TRBJ2-7; tentative D call: TRBD2 (5 bases). This CDR3 spans 13 amino acids. V was cut by 6 bases and J by 0 bases, with 9 bases left in between. The germline V gene encodes CDR1 ENHRY and CDR2 SYGVKD. The CDR3 reads CAISSGSSYEQYF. The CDR3 nucleotides are TGTGCCATCAGCAGCGGAAGCTCCTACGAGCAGTACTTC.

V gene TRBV7-9 combines with J gene TRBJ1-3, with D unresolved. Germline CDR1 reads SEHNR; CDR2 reads FQNEAQ (reference sequence). The CDR3 contains 15 residues. V was cut by 6 bases and J by 0 bases, with 12 bases left in between. The CDR3 DNA reads as TGTGCCAGCAGTAAACCGGGTCTCTCTGGAAACACCATATATTTT. It encodes CASSKPGLSGNTIYF. Using reference TRBV7-9 and TRBJ1-3 for the parts outside the CDR3, the full variable domain is DTGVSQNPRHKITKRGQNVTFRCDPISEHNRLYWYRQTLGQGPEFLTYFQNEAQLEKSRLLSDRFSAERPKGSFSTLEIQRTEQGDSAMYLCASSKPGLSGNTIYFGEGSWLTVV.

The J gene is TRBJ1-1, the V gene TRBV11-2; TRBD1 is a possible D gene (5 bases). The CDR3 is 15 amino acids. The V end was cut by 3 bases, the J end by 3 bases, with 14 bases between. The germline V gene encodes CDR1 SGHAT and CDR2 FQNNGV. DNA of the CDR3: TGTGCCAGCAGCTTGAGGGGCATGACCGACACTGAAGCTTTCTTT. Protein: CASSLRGMTDTEAFF.

A remark on this clone: Other nucleotide sequences in the sample specify the same CDR3. The J gene is TRBJ2-3, the V gene TRBV5-4, with D unclear. The V end was cut by 5 bases, the J end by 6 bases, with 7 bases between. The CDR3 is 11 residues long. CDR1 and CDR2 from the germline V gene are SGHNT and YYREEE (reference sequence). In nucleotides, the CDR3 is TGTGCCAGCAGTTTAGCTGATACGCAGTATTTT. Translation gives CASSLADTQYF.

The V and J genes are TRBV30 and TRBJ1-2; D is perhaps TRBD1 (5 bases). The germline V and J ends were trimmed by 0 bases and 6 bases, with 11 bases remaining between them. CDR1 and CDR2 (germline): GTSNPN, SVGIG (reference sequence). This CDR3 is built from 13 residues. The chain's CDR3 is CAWSVLGTNGYTF. In DNA, the CDR3 is TGTGCCTGGAGTGTTTTAGGGACGAATGGCTACACCTTC. The full variable domain, completed using reference TRBV30 and TRBJ1-2, is SQTIHQWPATLVQPVGSPLSLECTVEGTSNPNLYWYRQAAGRGLQLLFYSVGIGQISSEVPQNLSASRPQDRQFILSSKKLLLSDSGFYLCAWSVLGTNGYTFGSGTRLTVV.

The chain joins TRBV28 to TRBJ1-4, with 7 bases that match TRBD1. J was trimmed by 13 bases and V by 5 bases; bases with no gene match: 10. The CDR3 has 13 residues. The germline V gene has CDR1 MDHEN and CDR2 SYDVKM. CDR3 sequence reads: CASSDEDRPSLFF. CDR3 coding DNA: TGTGCCAGCAGTGACGAGGACAGGCCCTCACTGTTTTTT.

About this clone itself: This clone may be a read error of a much larger clone one base away. The chain links TRBV28 to TRBJ1-5, with D maybe TRBD1 (5 bases). Trimming took 4 bases from V and 1 from J, leaving 5 bases between them. This CDR3 has 13 residues. Per germline, CDR1 MDHEN and CDR2 SYDVKM. DNA of the CDR3: TGTGCCAGCAGTTACAGGAGCAATCAGCCCCAGCATTTT. It codes for CASSYRSNQPQHF.

CDR3 nucleotide sequence: TGTGCCAGCAGTCTCCTGGACAGGGGGCCGACTAATGAAAAACTGTTTTTT. This gives the protein CASSLLDRGPTNEKLFF. V and J are TRBV28 and TRBJ1-4; 11 bases are a match to TRBD1. The length of the CDR3 is 17 residues. CDR1 is MDHEN, CDR2 SYDVKM, per germline. V was pared by 5 bases and J by 2 bases, with 7 bases of the junction left unmatched.

The V gene is TRBV19, the J gene TRBJ2-7; 9 nucleotides align to TRBD1. Losses at the gene ends were 4 bases for V and 6 bases for J; bases not matched to a gene: 10. The CDR3 spans 15 residues. CDR1 LNHDA and CDR2 SQIVND come from the germline V gene (reference sequence). The CDR3 sequence: CASSTGQGLRTEQYF. The CDR3 nucleotides read TGTGCCAGTAGTACGGGACAGGGCCTCCGGACCGAGCAGTACTTC.

The sample holds many counts of this clone. The chain joins TRBV19 to TRBJ2-2; tentative D call: TRBD1 (6 bases). CDR1 LNHDA and CDR2 SQIVND come from the germline V gene (reference sequence). The CDR3 is made up of 15 amino acids. V was cut by 3 bases and J by 4 bases, with 12 bases left in between. This CDR3 is CASSMGTGFTGELFF. In DNA, the CDR3 is TGTGCCAGTAGTATGGGCACAGGGTTCACCGGGGAGCTGTTTTTT.

The chain carries TRBV29-1 and TRBJ2-2, with 8 bases fitting TRBD1. Germline V gene lookup returns CDR1 SQVTM and CDR2 ANQGSEA. The CDR3 loop spans 12 amino acids. Germline trimming cut 5 bases from V and 5 bases from J; bases unmatched to any gene: 1. CDR3 DNA sequence: TGCAGCGTTACAGGGGGAACCGGGGAGCTGTTTTTT. It encodes CSVTGGTGELFF.

This clone was picked up a small number of times. The V call is TRBV29-1, the J call TRBJ2-2; D unresolved. V was cut by 6 bases and J by 6 bases, with 11 bases left in between. The CDR3 runs to 12 residues. Germline CDR1 SQVTM, CDR2 ANQGSEA. CDR3 DNA: TGCAGCGTCCCCCAAGTGTCCGGGGAGCTGTTTTTT. Translation: CSVPQVSGELFF.

This clone was observed a few times. CDR3 nucleotides: TGTGCCAGCAGCGCCACAGGTGGCCTCGACACCGGGGAGCTGTTTTTT. Its protein is CASSATGGLDTGELFF. The chain recombines TRBV2 with TRBJ2-2, with D possibly TRBD1 on 5 matching bases. Germline loops: CDR1 SNHLY, CDR2 FYNNEI. The germline V and J ends were trimmed by 6 bases and 3 bases, with 17 bases remaining between them. This CDR3 spans 16 amino acids.

This chain connects TRBV10-2 to TRBJ2-2, with TRBD1 matching 9 bases. Germline V gene sequence: CDR1 WSHSY, CDR2 SAAADI. Trimming at V came to 8 bases and at J to 4 bases, leaving 23 bases not matched to a gene. The CDR3 length is 20 residues. CDR3 DNA: TGCGCCAGCTCTCTGTCCGGGACAGGGTTGCGTGGCAGGCTCACCGGGGAGCTGTTTTTT. Amino acid sequence: CASSLSGTGLRGRLTGELFF.

The sample holds one count of this clone. The chain is built from TRBV7-9 and TRBJ2-1; 7 bases match TRBD2. J gave up 8 bases and V 1 base, and 2 bases lay outside the gene matches. CDR1 is SEHNR and CDR2 is FQNEAQ in the germline V gene (reference sequence). CDR3 length equals 13 residues. CDR3 in amino acids: CASSLGLAHEQFF. CDR3 nucleotide sequence: TGTGCCAGCAGCTTAGGACTAGCTCATGAGCAGTTCTTC.

The chain is built from TRBV5-1 and TRBJ1-2; D not certain. The CDR3 contains 15 residues. Trimming took 0 bases from V and 0 from J, leaving 9 bases between them. The germline V gene has CDR1 SGHRS and CDR2 YFSETQ. The CDR3 DNA follows: TGCGCCAGCAGCTTGGGAAACACAGCTAACTATGGCTACACCTTC. Protein sequence: CASSLGNTANYGYTF.

This chain links TRBV18 with TRBJ2-4; TRBD1 is a possible D gene (6 bases). CDR3 length: 13 residues. Germline lookup yields CDR1 KGHSH and CDR2 LQKENI. With 3 bases removed from V and 8 bases from J, the gap between germline ends came to 11 bases. CDR3 loop: CASSPRDNYIQYF. In DNA, the CDR3 is TGTGCCAGCTCACCCAGGGACAACTACATTCAGTACTTC.

The rearrangement uses TRBV11-2 and TRBJ1-3; D may be TRBD1 (6 bases). Trimming removed 5 bases from V and 2 bases from J, with 16 bases in between. Germline V lookup: CDR1 SGHAT, CDR2 FQNNGV. The CDR3 contains 16 residues. This chain's CDR3 is CASSKLTGGTGNTIYF. In nucleotides, the CDR3 is TGTGCCAGCAGCAAACTTACGGGGGGCACTGGAAACACCATATATTTT.

This clone was counted a few times. The V and J genes are TRBV9 and TRBJ1-3, with 8 positions matching TRBD1. Germline V gene data show CDR1 as SGDLS and CDR2 as YYNGEE. The CDR3 sequence is 17 residues long. The trim removed 3 bases at V and 0 bases at J, leaving 8 bases unmatched. The CDR3 nucleotides read TGTGCCAGCAGCGCTAGGGACAGGATGTTCTCTGGAAACACCATATATTTT. This gives the protein CASSARDRMFSGNTIYF. The full variable domain, in which reference TRBV9 and TRBJ1-3 provide the parts outside the CDR3, is DSGVTQTPKHLITATGQRVTLRCSPRSGDLSVYWYQQSLDQGLQFLIQYYNGEERAKGNILERFSAQQFPDLHSELNLSSLELGDSALYFCASSARDRMFSGNTIYFGEGSWLTVV.

J is TRBJ2-1 and V is TRBV11-2; D possibly corresponds to TRBD2 (6 bases). The ends were cut back, 1 base at V and 4 bases at J, with 11 bases in the middle. Looked up from germline, CDR1 is SGHAT and CDR2 is FQNNGV. This CDR3 contains 15 residues. CDR3 sequence (DNA): TGTGCCAGCAGCTTAGCGGGAGATATGTACAATGAGCAGTTCTTC. It codes for CASSLAGDMYNEQFF.

This chain links TRBV7-3 with TRBJ2-1, with 8 bases identical to TRBD2. J lost 15 bases, V lost 1 base, and 14 bases had no gene match. Germline CDR1 reads SGHTA; CDR2 reads FQGTGA. The CDR3 is 15 residues long. In nucleotides, the CDR3 is TGTGCCAGCAGCTTAATGGGGTTTGGTGCGGGAGGCGTGTTCTTC. It specifies CASSLMGFGAGGVFF.

At least ten counts were recorded for this clone. The chain links TRBV15 to TRBJ2-1; TRBD2 agrees at 8 bases. CDR1 LNHNV and CDR2 YYDKDF come from the germline V gene (reference sequence). The CDR3 spans 15 residues. V lost 1 base, J lost 7 bases, and 6 bases stayed unmatched. CDR3 nucleotide sequence: TGTGCCACCAGCAGAGGGATGGCGGGAGGAAATGAGCAGTTCTTC. It yields the protein CATSRGMAGGNEQFF.

V gene TRBV28 combines with J gene TRBJ1-1; 8 bases line up with TRBD1. Germline CDR1 reads MDHEN; CDR2 reads SYDVKM. With V trimmed by 4 bases and J by 9 bases, 10 bases remained unmatched. This CDR3 comprises 14 residues. The CDR3 region is CASSSGTGEGKAFF. The CDR3 DNA is TGTGCCAGCAGTTCCGGGACAGGAGAAGGTAAAGCTTTCTTT.

V usage is TRBV7-8 and J usage is TRBJ2-6; D not resolved. This CDR3 region has 14 residues. Germline CDR1 and CDR2: SGHVS and FQNEAQ. Trimming pared 6 bases from V and 0 bases from J, leaving 6 bases between. The CDR3 bases are TGTGCCAGCAGTTCGAGCTCTGGGGCCAACGTCCTGACTTTC. It specifies CASSSSSGANVLTF.

This chain uses TRBV11-2 with TRBJ2-1; D gene unclear. V lost 3 bases and J lost 0, with 9 bases in between. The CDR3 is 15 residues long. Germline assignment: CDR1 SGHAT and CDR2 FQNNGV. The CDR3 is CASSFDGSSYNEQFF. CDR3 sequence (DNA): TGTGCCAGCAGCTTTGACGGAAGCTCCTACAATGAGCAGTTCTTC.

The CDR3 DNA follows: TGCGCCAGCAGTGAGTCGAGATGGTCTTACTTC. This translates into CASSESRWSYF. V is TRBV10-2 and J is TRBJ2-7; D is uncertain. Germline lookup yields CDR1 WSHSY and CDR2 SAAADI. V was shortened by 0 bases and J by 13 bases, with 10 bases between the two germline ends. The CDR3 runs to 11 residues.

Points on this clone: This sample includes further DNA sequences coding for the same CDR3. The chain combines TRBV5-4 with TRBJ2-5; TRBD1 matches 7 bases. With V trimmed by 4 bases and J by 2 bases, 5 bases remained unmatched. Germline CDR1 is SGHNT and CDR2 is YYREEE (reference sequence). The CDR3 is made up of 14 amino acids. DNA for the CDR3: TGTGCCAGCAGCACCGGGACAGCTCAAGAGACCCAGTACTTC. Translation gives CASSTGTAQETQYF.

This chain links TRBV27 with TRBJ1-1, with a weak D call TRBD1 (6 bases). Per germline, CDR1 MNHEY and CDR2 SMNVEV (reference sequence). The V end lost 5 bases, the J end lost 4 bases, and 14 bases lay between the germline ends. This CDR3 comprises 14 residues. The CDR3 nucleotides read TGTGCCAGCAGTCCTCAGGGGTGGGCCACTGAAGCTTTCTTT. This encodes CASSPQGWATEAFF.

The chain links TRBV5-1 to TRBJ2-7; 9 bases fit TRBD1. The J segment lost 5 bases and the V segment lost 4 bases, leaving 13 bases of the junction unmatched. Germline V lookup: CDR1 SGHRS, CDR2 YFSETQ. This CDR3 contains 16 residues. CDR3: CASSLANRGRLNEQYF. CDR3 sequence (DNA): TGCGCCAGCAGCCTAGCAAACAGGGGGCGGCTCAACGAGCAGTACTTC.